The T cell receptor (beta chain) under discussion was sequenced for a study of blood T cell repertoires in COVID-19. Those enrolled, adults aged 18 to 89 years, came from about 24 US areas. In the original workflow: Amplification of reference gene primers was used by the study to estimate nucleated cell counts. Here immunoSEQ multiplex PCR was the method, and the copy in TCRdb shows in-frame clones only, minus some. The V and J calls and clone size are taken from that table; D and trimming were inferred from the DNA. The data contain about 300,000 clones, about nine tenths of them singletons. This CDR3 has 15 residues. Germline CDR1 SNHLY, CDR2 FYNNEI. V dropped 5 bases and J dropped 6; count of bases not matched to a gene: 7.

The rearrangement joins TRBV2 to TRBJ2-1; 10 nucleotides align to TRBD1. The specimen was PBMCs or T cells enriched from blood (not recorded which). This TCR came from a woman between 40 and 55 years old who had recovered from COVID-19. The CDR3 here is CASSRDRGIPNEQFF. For the CDR3, the DNA is TGTGCCAGCAGTCGGGACAGGGGAATTCCCAATGAGCAGTTCTTC.